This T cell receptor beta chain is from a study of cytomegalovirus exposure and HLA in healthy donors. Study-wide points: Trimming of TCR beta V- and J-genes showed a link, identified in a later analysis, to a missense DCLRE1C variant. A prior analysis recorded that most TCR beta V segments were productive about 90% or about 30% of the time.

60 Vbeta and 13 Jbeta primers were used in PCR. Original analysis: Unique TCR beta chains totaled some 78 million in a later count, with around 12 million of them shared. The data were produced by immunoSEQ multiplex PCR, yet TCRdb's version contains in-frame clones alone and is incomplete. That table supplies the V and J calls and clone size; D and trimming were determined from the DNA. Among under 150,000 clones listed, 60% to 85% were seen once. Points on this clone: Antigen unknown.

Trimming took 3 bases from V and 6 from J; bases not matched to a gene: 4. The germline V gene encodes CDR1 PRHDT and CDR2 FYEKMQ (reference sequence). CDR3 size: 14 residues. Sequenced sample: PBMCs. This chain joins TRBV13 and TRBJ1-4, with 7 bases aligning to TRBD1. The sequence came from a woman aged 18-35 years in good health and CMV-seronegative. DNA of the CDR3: TGTGCCAGCAGCTTCCGGGACAGCTATGAAAAACTGTTTTTT. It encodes CASSFRDSYEKLFF.